The clone carrying this T cell receptor beta chain was seen a few times. Its antigen is not known. Germline CDR1 MNHEY, CDR2 SMNVEV (reference sequence). This CDR3 region has 18 residues. The V and J ends lost 2 bases and 2 bases, in that order; junction bases with no gene match: 7. The record originates from a study of cytomegalovirus exposure and HLA in healthy donors. Amplification used 60 Vbeta primers and 13 Jbeta primers. Clones were read by immunoSEQ multiplex PCR, and TCRdb kept only the in-frame ones, dropping some. The data show some 150,000 clones, around 75% seen once. Study conclusions and caveats: Common viral pathogens (according to a later analysis) appeared linked to several of the most significant clusters.

The TCR originated in a human donor in good health. J is TRBJ1-6 and V is TRBV27; the match to TRBD1 covers 9 bases. What was sequenced was PBMCs. The CDR3 nucleotides read TGTGCCAGCAGTTTACCCACAGGGGGCGCACCCTATAATTCACCCCTCCACTTT. As protein: CASSLPTGGAPYNSPLHF.